The present TCR beta chain was sequenced within a study of shared clonotypes between healthy human individuals (dated by TCRdb to the early 2020s). With respect to the entire study: The cohort comprised a couple of women and a few men aged 18 to 49 years. To estimate repertoire size and how much clonotypes are shared between individuals, the study performed deep sequencing of blood TCR repertoires from a handful of healthy adults. Different laboratories and diverse techniques were used to prepare libraries and sequence TCR repertoires, to increase sequencing depth and limit assay-specific biases. Each donor's leukapheresis produced roughly between about 0.9 and 9.5 billion PBMCs. Summary of the overall study and its limitations: Based on pairwise subsampling, the degree of clonotype sharing among donors was expected to be affected by sequencing depth. Because the study included a small number of donors, the genetic and exposure-history diversity represented was limited. Sampling was limited to blood, and TCR repertoires in tissue likely differ from TCR repertoires in blood.

Using the deep immunoSEQ assay, TCR CDR3 regions were amplified from genomic DNA by multiplex PCR. Genomic DNA extracted from each cell subset was distributed evenly over all wells of several immunoSEQ 96-well plates, and each plate served as one replicate. For unsorted PBMC, roughly 300 ng of genomic DNA, equivalent to around 30,000 T cell genomes, went into each replicate PCR. Ten immunoSEQ deep assay plates were used to sequence unsorted PBMC genomic DNA. The purified libraries were quantified using a Qubit 3.0 fluorometer, sized with a Bioanalyzer 2100, and then quantified again using the KAPA Library Quantification kit. Every immunoSEQ 96-well plate was sequenced on a dedicated single-read 150-cycle Illumina NextSeq 550 flow cell. Per the source publication's procedure: Because the immunoSEQ output included only junctional sequences and no quality scores, the filtering could not be the same as the filtering used for full-length reads. To assign V/J genes and CDR3, sequences were annotated using PyIR, a Python wrapper for IgBLAST v1.9, with IMGT germline references. Reads were filtered out if the reads had weak V/J assignments (E-value above 1e-6), no CDR3, stop codons, out-of-frame junctions, or ambiguous translated residues. A V3J clonotype was defined by an identical inferred V gene, J gene, and CDR3 amino acid sequence. The percentage overlap between two repertoires was calculated by dividing the number of shared unique clonotypes by the size of the smaller repertoire. RTK rarefaction, the Chao1 estimator, and Recon v2.1 estimates of unobserved clonotypes were used to assess repertoire richness. TCRdb obtained this table from immuneACCESS and retained in-frame rearrangements with V and J assigned. These tables miss some clones; where compared with another copy, unresolved V genes account for less than half of the shortfall, and the remainder is unexplained. V and J calls plus clone size are reproduced from that table; the DNA served to infer D and trimming. The sample includes some 510,000 clones, with approximately 85% observed a single time. Clones ranked in the top ten supply 13% of the sample.

With respect to this clone: Its antigen is currently not known. No much larger clonotype is one base removed from it; base qualities were not supplied.

Healthy HIV-negative adults with no recently reported acute infections or vaccinations were included as donors. Every donor was a Caucasian adult residing in Nashville, Tennessee, USA. For unsorted samples, tens of millions of PBMCs were counted, and genomic DNA was extracted using the QIAamp DNA Blood Mini kit. After blood collection by leukapheresis, PBMCs were isolated using Ficoll-Histopaque density gradient centrifugation and then cryopreserved in the vapor phase of liquid nitrogen. Sequenced input: PBMCs. This receptor was obtained from a woman in her 40s in good health. Some clones in this sample may be carry-over from other donors' samples.

DNA sequence: TGTGCCATCATGCGGACAGGGGGTTACAATGAGCAGTTCTTC. It is translated as CAIMRTGGYNEQFF. The chain couples TRBV10-3 to TRBJ2-1, with TRBD1 identical over 10 junction bases. Measured from the cysteine to the phenylalanine, the CDR3 is 14 residues long. The retained sequence is limited to the CDR3, 42 bases, with the frame set at the first base. Unmatched junction bases come to 4, with V trimmed by 7 bases and J by 4 bases. For CDR1 and CDR2, the germline V gene lists ENHRY and SYGVKD.